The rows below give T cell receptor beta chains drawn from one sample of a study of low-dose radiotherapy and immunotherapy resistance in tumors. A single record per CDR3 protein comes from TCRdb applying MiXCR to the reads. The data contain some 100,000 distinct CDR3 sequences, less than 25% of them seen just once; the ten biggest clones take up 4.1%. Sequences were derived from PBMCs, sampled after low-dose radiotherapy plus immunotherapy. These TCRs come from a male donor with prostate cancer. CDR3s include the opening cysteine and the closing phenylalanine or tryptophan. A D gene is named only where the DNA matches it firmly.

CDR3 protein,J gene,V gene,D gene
CASSIQGSNYGYTF,TRBJ1-2,TRBV19,NA
CASSPQEASRGTEAFF,TRBJ1-1,TRBV4-3,NA
CASTLTGPSGANVLTF,TRBJ2-6,TRBV6-6,NA
CASSFIAGGISYEQYF,TRBJ2-7,TRBV7-2,TRBD2
CSALPGSTDTQYF,TRBJ2-3,TRBV20-1,NA
CASSRETPWAGLTGELFF,TRBJ2-2,TRBV14,NA
CASSQGSSDEQFF,TRBJ2-1,TRBV4-1,NA
CASRGEQSGRYEQYF,TRBJ2-7,TRBV27,NA
CASSLLPDTQYF,TRBJ2-3,TRBV5-1,NA
CSGGNSYEQYF,TRBJ2-7,TRBV29-1,NA
CASSYPGQGTFEAFF,TRBJ1-1,TRBV10-1,TRBD1
CASSESFHLAGSTDTQYF,TRBJ2-3,TRBV10-2,TRBD2
CASRRNSDSYEQYF,TRBJ2-7,TRBV19,NA
CASNLAGATDTQYF,TRBJ2-3,TRBV5-5,TRBD2
CASNTGTANTEAFF,TRBJ1-1,TRBV6-9,TRBD1
CASSLYQGVQPQHF,TRBJ1-5,TRBV5-6,TRBD1
CSGRRVGNEQFF,TRBJ2-1,TRBV20-1,NA
CASSPGTGVHETQYF,TRBJ2-5,TRBV7-8,TRBD1
CATRKGTEPTGELFFF,TRBJ2-2,TRBV12-3/TRBV12-4,NA
CASSPPGQGVKSRSYTF,TRBJ1-2,TRBV28,TRBD1
CASSGTSGNTGELFF,TRBJ2-2,TRBV5-1,TRBD2
CASTGGGTQYF,TRBJ2-3,TRBV3-1,TRBD2
CASSLSVGRLFF,TRBJ1-4,TRBV7-2,NA
CSAEDQGGYTF,TRBJ1-2,TRBV20-1,NA
CATQGGRGSTTGELFF,TRBJ2-2,TRBV10-3,NA
CASSSTTSPETQYF,TRBJ2-5,TRBV7-9,TRBD2
CAGHTDTQYF,TRBJ2-3,TRBV13,NA
CASSPRTASGYTF,TRBJ1-2,TRBV12-3/TRBV12-4,NA
CASSPGGGQPQHF,TRBJ1-5,TRBV12-3/TRBV12-4,NA
CASSGTSGEKLFF,TRBJ1-4,TRBV2,NA
CASSIRRIHTEAFF,TRBJ1-1,TRBV19,NA
CASSLSAGREGEQYF,TRBJ2-7,TRBV5-1,TRBD2
CSVRASREEKLFF,TRBJ1-4,TRBV29-1,NA
CASSVEGSSNQPQHF,TRBJ1-5,TRBV9,NA
CASSLRRGWNEQFF,TRBJ2-1,TRBV27,NA
CATRRDPGTYEQYF,TRBJ2-7,TRBV28,NA
CASSYSGTGGSGANVLTF,TRBJ2-6,TRBV6-2/TRBV6-3,TRBD1
CASSQTGRLEPQHF,TRBJ1-5,TRBV18,TRBD1
CASSTEGRGEAFF,TRBJ1-1,TRBV11-2,NA
CASTFQAGPNEQYF,TRBJ2-7,TRBV12-3/TRBV12-4,NA
CASSLGAGGASTDTQYF,TRBJ2-3,TRBV5-1,NA
CASSPDRGRWEQYF,TRBJ2-7,TRBV7-9,TRBD1
CASSLVGRGSYNEQFF,TRBJ2-1,TRBV7-8,TRBD2
CASSQGGRQTHEKLFF,TRBJ1-4,TRBV12-3/TRBV12-4,NA
CASSQVRGGPQYF,TRBJ2-5,TRBV4-1,TRBD2
CASARSLYNEQFF,TRBJ2-1,TRBV7-3,NA
CASRTGVSRAEAFF,TRBJ1-1,TRBV5-1,TRBD1
CASSLVANLQYNEQFF,TRBJ2-1,TRBV5-1,NA
CASSLNDRGGETQYF,TRBJ2-5,TRBV5-5,TRBD1